This entry concerns a single T cell receptor beta chain. The specificity of this receptor is unknown. No much larger clonotype is one base removed from it; base qualities were not supplied. The CDR3 regions of human TCRbeta chains were subjected to immunosequencing. The published analysis was carried out like this. Repertoire TCRs were checked for matches against a reference library of SARS-CoV-2-specific TCRs that had been generated using the MIRA antigen-specificity platform. Breadth was defined as the fraction of unique TCRs that were SARS-CoV-2-associated, and depth was defined as the fraction of total T cells that were SARS-CoV-2-associated. Each spike-specific TCR was assigned to its reactive spike region and to a CD4 or CD8 class using the MIRA data. Log10-transformed breadth and depth values were compared by one-way ANOVA with Sidak's multiple comparisons tests. In TCRdb, the immuneACCESS table is reduced to in-frame sequences with V and J assigned. These tables do not hold every clone; where another copy was compared, an unresolved V gene accounts for under half, and the others remain unexplained. The DNA was the basis for D and trimming; V, J and clone size are from that table. The sample table lists about 96,000 clones, about 93% of them with a count of one. The ten largest clones take up roughly 5% of the sample.

V loses 5 bases of germline sequence and J loses 0 bases, and the interval between the two ends is 8 bases. The CDR3 holds 15 amino acids from the cysteine to the phenylalanine. Left in the record is the CDR3 DNA by itself, 45 bases read in frame from the first base. Per the germline V gene, MDHEN is the CDR1 and SYDVKM is the CDR2. This entry comes from a study of T cell responses to AZD1222 COVID-19 vaccine (TCRdb year 2021). Some background on the complete study: TCR sequencing covered 233 trial participants: 207 given two doses of AZD1222 and 26 given two doses of MenACWY control vaccine. Trial participants were enrolled into age subgroups of 18-55, 56-69 and 70-plus years, which contained 148, 28 and 57 TCR-sequenced participants, respectively.

General findings and caveats noted by the study authors: Nearly half of unique spike-specific TCRs reportedly recognized epitopes outside regions mutated in the B.1.351 and B.1.1.7 variants. Spike-specific TCR breadth and depth rose significantly after two AZD1222 doses compared with day 0 and with MenACWY recipients. The 56-69-year group was small, and its depth increase did not reach significance, likely because of low power. Only a handful of AZD1222 recipients were SARS-CoV-2 seropositive at baseline, limiting conclusions about previously exposed vaccinees. Because no day 14 peak-response samples were available, the repertoires could be characterized only after the peak T cell response. Most participants were white British and females outnumbered males, and the authors suggested that clonal diversity may have been underestimated. CD4 TCRs associated with the vaccine covered the entire spike protein, and the dominant responses were in regions 160-218 and 743-854.

The time point label for this specimen denotes: baseline before first vaccination. Explained via the paper, the treatment or condition label denotes: meningococcal conjugate vaccine given as trial control. Samples from vaccinated people were obtained from the UK trials COV001 and COV002, which included a single-blind randomized controlled phase 2/3 trial of AZD1222 (ChAdOx1 nCoV-19) in healthy adults. For TCRbeta chain sequencing, PBMC samples from trial participants were taken at day 0 and at day 28 after the second dose. The specimen comprised peripheral blood, sampled on day 0 of MenACWY control vaccination. This clonotype was sampled from an adult in good health. The chain uses TRBV28 and TRBJ1-6; confidence is insufficient to name the D gene. The CDR3 corresponds to CASSLSGSYNSPLHF. The DNA sequence is as follows: TGTGCCAGCAGTCTTTCTGGCTCCTATAATTCACCCCTCCACTTT. Beyond the CDR3, the reference TRBV28 and TRBJ1-6 genes provide the residues; the full variable domain reads: DVKVTQSSRYLVKRTGEKVFLECVQDMDHENMFWYRQDPGLGLRLIYFSYDVKMKEKGDIPEGYSVSREKKERFSLILESASTNQTSMYLCASSLSGSYNSPLHFGNGTRLTVT.